The clone carrying this T cell receptor beta chain was counted between two and nine times. Germline CDR1 SGDLS, CDR2 YYNGEE. V lost 1 base, J lost 2 bases, and 11 bases lay in between. The CDR3 contains 15 residues. These data are taken from a study of T-cell reconstitution after alpha-beta-depleted transplantation in children. Unique molecular identifiers featured in how the TCRbeta library was prepared. TCRdb analysed the PCR reads with MiXCR anew, one entry per CDR3 protein. The data hold 450,000 to 500,000 distinct CDR3 sequences, with around 12% observed a single time. The clonotype originates from a human donor who donated a stem cell graft to a child with combined immunodeficiency. This sample comprised PBMCs from the stem cell graft donor, obtained from the stem cell graft. The chain has TRBV9 and TRBJ2-3; a weak D match, TRBD2 (6 bases). The CDR3 DNA reads TGTGCCAGCAGCGTATGGGGGGTCAACACAGATACGCAGTATTTT. Protein: CASSVWGVNTDTQYF.